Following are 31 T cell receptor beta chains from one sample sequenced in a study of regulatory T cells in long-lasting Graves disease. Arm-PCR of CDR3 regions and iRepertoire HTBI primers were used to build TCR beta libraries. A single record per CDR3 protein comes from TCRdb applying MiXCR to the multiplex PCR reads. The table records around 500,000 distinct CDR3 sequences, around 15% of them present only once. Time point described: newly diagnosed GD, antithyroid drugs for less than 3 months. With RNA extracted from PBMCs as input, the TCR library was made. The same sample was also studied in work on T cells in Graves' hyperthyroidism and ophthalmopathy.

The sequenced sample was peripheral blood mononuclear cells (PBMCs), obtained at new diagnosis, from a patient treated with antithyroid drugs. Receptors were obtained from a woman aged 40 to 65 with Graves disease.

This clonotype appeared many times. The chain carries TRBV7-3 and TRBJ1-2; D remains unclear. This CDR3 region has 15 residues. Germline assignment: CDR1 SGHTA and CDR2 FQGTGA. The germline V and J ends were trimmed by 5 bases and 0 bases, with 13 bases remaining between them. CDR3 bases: TGTGCCAGCAGCCCACCGAGATCAACTAACTATGGCTACACCTTC. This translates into CASSPPRSTNYGYTF.

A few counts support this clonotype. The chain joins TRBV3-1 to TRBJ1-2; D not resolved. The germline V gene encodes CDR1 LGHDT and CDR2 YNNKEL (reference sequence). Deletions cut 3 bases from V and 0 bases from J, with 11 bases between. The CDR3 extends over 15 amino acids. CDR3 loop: CASSHEALPNYGYTF. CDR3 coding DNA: TGTGCCAGCAGCCATGAGGCCTTACCTAACTATGGCTACACCTTC.

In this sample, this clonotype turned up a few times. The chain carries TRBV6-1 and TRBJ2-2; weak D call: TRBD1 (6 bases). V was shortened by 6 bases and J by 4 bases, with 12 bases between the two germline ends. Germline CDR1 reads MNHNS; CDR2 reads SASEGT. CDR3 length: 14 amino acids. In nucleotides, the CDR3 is TGTGCCAGCAGCCCGGGGACACCCACCGGGGAGCTGTTTTTT. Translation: CASSPGTPTGELFF.

The CDR3 sequence is CASSHLQGSSGNTIYF. The CDR3, as DNA: TGTGCCAGCAGCCATTTGCAGGGGTCTTCTGGAAACACCATATATTTT. V usage is TRBV3-1 and J usage is TRBJ1-3; D possibly corresponds to TRBD1 (6 bases). The germline CDR1 and CDR2 sequences are LGHDT and YNNKEL (reference sequence). The CDR3 is 16 amino acids. Trimming removed 3 bases from V and 1 base from J, with 13 bases in between.

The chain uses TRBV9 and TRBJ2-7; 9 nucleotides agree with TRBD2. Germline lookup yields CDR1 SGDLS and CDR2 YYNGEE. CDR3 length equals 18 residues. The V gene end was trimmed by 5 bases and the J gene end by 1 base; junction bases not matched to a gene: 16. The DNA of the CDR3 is TGTGCCAGCAGTGGGGGACTAGCTTCCTTCCTTACTTCCTACGAGCAGTACTTC. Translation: CASSGGLASFLTSYEQYF.

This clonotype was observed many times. CDR3: CASSLPPPRGDIQYF. Written as DNA, the CDR3 is TGTGCCAGCAGTTTACCCCCCCCCAGGGGAGACATTCAGTACTTC. This sequence joins TRBV28 and TRBJ2-4, with D possibly matching TRBD1 (6 bases). The V gene's germline CDR1 is MDHEN and CDR2 SYDVKM. Trimming shortened V by 2 bases and J by 8 bases, and 16 bases separated the two germline ends. This CDR3 spans 15 amino acids.

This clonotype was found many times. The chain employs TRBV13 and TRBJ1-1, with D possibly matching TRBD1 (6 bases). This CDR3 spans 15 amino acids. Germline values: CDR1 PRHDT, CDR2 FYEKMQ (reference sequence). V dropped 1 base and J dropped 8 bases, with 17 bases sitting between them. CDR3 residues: CASSLDQTGWTEAFF. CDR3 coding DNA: TGTGCCAGCAGCTTAGACCAGACAGGCTGGACCGAAGCTTTCTTT.

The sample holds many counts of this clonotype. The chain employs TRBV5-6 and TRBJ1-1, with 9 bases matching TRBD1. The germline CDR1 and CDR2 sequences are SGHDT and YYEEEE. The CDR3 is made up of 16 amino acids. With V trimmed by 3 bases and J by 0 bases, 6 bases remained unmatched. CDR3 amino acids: CASSWGDRVVNTEAFF. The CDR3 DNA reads TGTGCCAGCAGCTGGGGGGACAGGGTGGTGAACACTGAAGCTTTCTTT.

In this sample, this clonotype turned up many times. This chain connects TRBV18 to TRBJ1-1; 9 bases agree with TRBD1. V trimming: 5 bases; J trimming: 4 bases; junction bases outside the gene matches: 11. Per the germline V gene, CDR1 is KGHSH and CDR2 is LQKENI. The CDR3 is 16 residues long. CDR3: CASSVYTGGMGTEAFF. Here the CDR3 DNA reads TGTGCCAGCTCAGTATATACAGGGGGCATGGGCACTGAAGCTTTCTTT. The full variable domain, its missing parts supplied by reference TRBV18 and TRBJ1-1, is NAGVMQNPRHLVRRRGQEARLRCSPMKGHSHVYWYRQLPEEGLKFMVYLQKENIIDESGMPKERFSAEFPKEGPSILRIQQVVRGDSAAYFCASSVYTGGMGTEAFFGQGTRLTVV.

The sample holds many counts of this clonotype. This CDR3 reads CASRVRGYEQYF. The CDR3 nucleotides read TGTGCCAGCAGGGTCAGGGGGTACGAGCAGTACTTC. The gene calls are TRBV28 and TRBJ2-7; 7 bases line up with TRBD1. Germline V gene data show CDR1 as MDHEN and CDR2 as SYDVKM. V dropped 6 bases and J dropped 4; count of bases not matched to a gene: 3. The CDR3 runs to 12 residues.

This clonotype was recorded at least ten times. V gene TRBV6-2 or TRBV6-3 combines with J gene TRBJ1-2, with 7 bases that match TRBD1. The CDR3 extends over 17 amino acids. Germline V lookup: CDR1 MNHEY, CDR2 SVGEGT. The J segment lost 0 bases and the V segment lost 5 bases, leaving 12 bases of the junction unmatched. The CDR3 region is CASSGPLWDSTNYGYTF. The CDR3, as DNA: TGTGCCAGCAGTGGACCCCTCTGGGACAGCACTAACTATGGCTACACCTTC.

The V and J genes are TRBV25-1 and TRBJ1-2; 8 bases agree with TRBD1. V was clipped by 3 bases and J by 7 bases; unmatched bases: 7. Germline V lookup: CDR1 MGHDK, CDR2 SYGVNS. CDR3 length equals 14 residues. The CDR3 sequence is CASSDTGGKSGYTF. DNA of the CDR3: TGTGCCAGCAGTGACACAGGGGGTAAGAGTGGCTACACCTTC.

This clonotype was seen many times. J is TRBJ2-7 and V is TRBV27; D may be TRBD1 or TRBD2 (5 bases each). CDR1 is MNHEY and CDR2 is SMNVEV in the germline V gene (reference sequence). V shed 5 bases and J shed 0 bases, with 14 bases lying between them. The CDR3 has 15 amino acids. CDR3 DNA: TGTGCCAGCAGTCGCCGAGGGGATGGCTCCTACGAGCAGTACTTC. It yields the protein CASSRRGDGSYEQYF.

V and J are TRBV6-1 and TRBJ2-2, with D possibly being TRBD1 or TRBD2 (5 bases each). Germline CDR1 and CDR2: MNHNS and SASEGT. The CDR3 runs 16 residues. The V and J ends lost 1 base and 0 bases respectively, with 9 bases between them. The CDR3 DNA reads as TGTGCCAGCAGTGAAGTCGGGGCTACGAACACCGGGGAGCTGTTTTTT. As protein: CASSEVGATNTGELFF.

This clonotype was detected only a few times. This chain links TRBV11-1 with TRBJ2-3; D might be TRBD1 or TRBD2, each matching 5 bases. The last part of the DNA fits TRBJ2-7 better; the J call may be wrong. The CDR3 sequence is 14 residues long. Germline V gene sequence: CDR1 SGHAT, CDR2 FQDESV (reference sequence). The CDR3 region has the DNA TGTGCCAGCAGCTTAGTTGGGGGACCCTACGAGCAGTACTTC. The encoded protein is CASSLVGGPYEQYF.

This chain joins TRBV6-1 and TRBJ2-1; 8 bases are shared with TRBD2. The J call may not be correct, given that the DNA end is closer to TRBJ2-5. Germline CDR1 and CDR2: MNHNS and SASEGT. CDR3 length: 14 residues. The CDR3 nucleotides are TGTGCCAGCAGTGGCCGAGCGGGGGAAGAGACCCAGTACTTC. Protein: CASSGRAGEETQYF.

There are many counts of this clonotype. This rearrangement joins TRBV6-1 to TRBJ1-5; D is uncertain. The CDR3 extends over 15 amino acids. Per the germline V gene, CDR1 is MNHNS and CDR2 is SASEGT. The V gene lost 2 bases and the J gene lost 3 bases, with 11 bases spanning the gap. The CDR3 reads CASSEPGRSNQPQHF. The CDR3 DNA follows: TGTGCCAGCAGTGAACCCGGCAGGTCCAATCAGCCCCAGCATTTT.

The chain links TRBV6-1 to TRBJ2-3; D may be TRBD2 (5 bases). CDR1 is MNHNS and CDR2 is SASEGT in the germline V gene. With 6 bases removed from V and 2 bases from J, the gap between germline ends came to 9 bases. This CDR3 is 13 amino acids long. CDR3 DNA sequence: TGTGCCAGCAGACGGGATCTCACAGATACGCAGTATTTT. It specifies CASRRDLTDTQYF.

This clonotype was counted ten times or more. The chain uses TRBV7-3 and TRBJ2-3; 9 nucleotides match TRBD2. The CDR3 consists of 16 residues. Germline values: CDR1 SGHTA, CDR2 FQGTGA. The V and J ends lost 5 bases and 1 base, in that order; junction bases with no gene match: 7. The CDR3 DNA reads TGTGCCAGCAGCCGCACCAGCGGGGGGCGCACAGATACGCAGTATTTT. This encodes CASSRTSGGRTDTQYF.

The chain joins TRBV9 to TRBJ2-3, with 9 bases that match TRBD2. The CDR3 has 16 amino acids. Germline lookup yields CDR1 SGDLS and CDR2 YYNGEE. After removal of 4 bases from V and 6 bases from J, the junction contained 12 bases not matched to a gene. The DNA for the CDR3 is TGTGCCAGCAGCCGGGCCGGAGCGGGGGGAGCTGATACGCAGTATTTT. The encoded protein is CASSRAGAGGADTQYF.

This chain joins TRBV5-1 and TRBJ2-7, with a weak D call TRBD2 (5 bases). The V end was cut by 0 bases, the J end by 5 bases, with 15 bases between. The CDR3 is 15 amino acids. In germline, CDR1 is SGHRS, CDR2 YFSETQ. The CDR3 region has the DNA TGCGCCAGCAGCTTGGCCGGGCGGGCCCCCCACGAGCAGTACTTC. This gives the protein CASSLAGRAPHEQYF.

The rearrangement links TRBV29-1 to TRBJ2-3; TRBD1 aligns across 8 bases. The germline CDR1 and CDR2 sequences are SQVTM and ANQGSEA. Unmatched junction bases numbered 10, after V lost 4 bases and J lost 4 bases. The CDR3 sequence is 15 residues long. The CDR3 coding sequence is TGCAGCGTTGGGCCAACAGGGGGGCGGGCAGATACGCAGTATTTT. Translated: CSVGPTGGRADTQYF.

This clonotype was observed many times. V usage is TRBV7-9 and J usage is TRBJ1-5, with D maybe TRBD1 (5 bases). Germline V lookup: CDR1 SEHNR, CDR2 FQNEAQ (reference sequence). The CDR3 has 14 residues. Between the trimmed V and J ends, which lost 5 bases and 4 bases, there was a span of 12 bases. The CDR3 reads CASSLDGANQPQHF. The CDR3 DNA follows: TGTGCCAGCAGCCTCGACGGGGCTAATCAGCCCCAGCATTTT.

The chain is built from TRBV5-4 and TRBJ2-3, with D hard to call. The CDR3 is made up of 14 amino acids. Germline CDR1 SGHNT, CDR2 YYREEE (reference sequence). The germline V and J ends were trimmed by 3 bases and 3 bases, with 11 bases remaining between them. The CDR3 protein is CASSSNLPTDTQYF. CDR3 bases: TGTGCCAGCAGCTCCAATTTGCCTACAGATACGCAGTATTTT.

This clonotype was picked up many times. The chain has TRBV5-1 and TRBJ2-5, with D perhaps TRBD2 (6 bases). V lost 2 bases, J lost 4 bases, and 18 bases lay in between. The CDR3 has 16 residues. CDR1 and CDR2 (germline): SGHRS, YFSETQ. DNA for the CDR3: TGCGCCAGCAGCTTAAATTTGAGGAGGGTAGGAGAGACCCAGTACTTC. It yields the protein CASSLNLRRVGETQYF.

The CDR3 DNA sequence: TGTGCCAGCCGGGGCTTAACCTACAATGAGCAGTTCTTC. This codes for CASRGLTYNEQFF. This chain links TRBV2 with TRBJ2-1, with D possibly being TRBD1 or TRBD2 (5 bases each). Germline loops: CDR1 SNHLY, CDR2 FYNNEI. CDR3 size: 13 residues. Trimming stripped 8 bases from V and 2 bases from J, with 10 bases between.

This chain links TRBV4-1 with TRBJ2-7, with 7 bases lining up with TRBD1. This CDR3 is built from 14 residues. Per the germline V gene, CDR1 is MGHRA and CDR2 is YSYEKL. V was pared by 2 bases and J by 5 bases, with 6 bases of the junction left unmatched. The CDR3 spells CASSQRQGIDEQYF. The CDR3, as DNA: TGCGCCAGCAGCCAACGACAGGGAATTGACGAGCAGTACTTC.

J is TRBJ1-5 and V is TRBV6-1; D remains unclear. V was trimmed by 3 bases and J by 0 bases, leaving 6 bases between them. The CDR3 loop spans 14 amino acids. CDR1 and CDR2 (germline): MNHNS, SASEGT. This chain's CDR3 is CASSDPDSNQPQHF. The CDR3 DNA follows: TGTGCCAGCAGTGATCCGGATAGCAATCAGCCCCAGCATTTT.

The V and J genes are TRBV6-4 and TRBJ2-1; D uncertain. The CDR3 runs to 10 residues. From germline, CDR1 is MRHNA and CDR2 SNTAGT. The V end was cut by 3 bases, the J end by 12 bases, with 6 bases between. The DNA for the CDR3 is TGTGCCAGCAGTGAATTGGTGCAGTTCTTC. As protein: CASSELVQFF.

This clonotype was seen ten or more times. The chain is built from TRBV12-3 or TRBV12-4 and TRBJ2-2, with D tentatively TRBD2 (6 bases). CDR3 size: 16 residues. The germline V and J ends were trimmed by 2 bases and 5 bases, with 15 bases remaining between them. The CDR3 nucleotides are TGTGCCAGCAGTTTAAGGACCCTAGCGAGAACCGGGGAGCTGTTTTTT. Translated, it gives CASSLRTLARTGELFF.

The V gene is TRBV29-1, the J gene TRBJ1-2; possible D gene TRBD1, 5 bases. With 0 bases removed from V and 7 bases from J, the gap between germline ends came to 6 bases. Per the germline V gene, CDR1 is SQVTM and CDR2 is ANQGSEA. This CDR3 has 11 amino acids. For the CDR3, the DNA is TGCAGCGTTGAAGAGGGGCTTGGCTACACCTTC. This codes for CSVEEGLGYTF. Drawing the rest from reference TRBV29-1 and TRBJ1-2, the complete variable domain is SAVISQKPSRDICQRGTSLTIQCQVDSQVTMMFWYRQQPGQSLTLIATANQGSEATYESGFVIDKFPISRPNLTFSTLTVSNMSPEDSSIYLCSVEEGLGYTFGSGTRLTVV.